This T cell receptor (beta chain) was found in a study of T-cell memory formation after mild COVID-19. Study-level information: TCR clusters were largely donor specific. Study-wide results and limits: Clones contracting over day 15 to 85 were CD4/CD8 balanced, with later expanders leaning CD4+.

TCRdb passed the 5' RACE reads through MiXCR, listing each CDR3 protein once. Of about 340,000 distinct CDR3 sequences in the sample, approximately 12% were seen once. A note on this clonotype: Its cognate antigen is unknown.

This TCR was sampled from a man between 18 and 35 years old who had mild COVID-19 (a few samples of this study predate the infection). Cell type and time point are not known. Sequences were obtained from PBMCs or a T cell subset sorted from them (not recorded which).

The CDR3 loop reads CASSVGDSTGILYGYTF. The CDR3 DNA reads TGCGCCAGCAGCGTTGGGGATTCAACAGGGATACTGTATGGCTACACCTTC. The V gene is TRBV5-1, the J gene TRBJ1-2; the D gene is possibly TRBD1 (6 bases). V was shortened by 4 bases and J by 5 bases, with 24 bases between the two germline ends. The germline V gene has CDR1 SGHRS and CDR2 YFSETQ. The CDR3 has 17 residues.